This TCR beta chain derives from a study of T cell repertoires in cytomegalovirus infection. Study information: Both CMV infection and a matching HLA type were indicated by public TCR beta signatures.

This clonotype was observed at least ten times. Its antigen is currently unknown. MiXCR, applied by TCRdb to the reads, yields one record per CDR3 protein. Of about 110,000 distinct CDR3 sequences in the sample, around 10% were seen once. The clonotype comes from a human donor in good health (CMV status not recorded). Some clones in this sample may be carry-over from other donors' samples. Sequencing used PBMCs, sequenced either directly or after in vitro stimulation (not recorded which).

This chain's CDR3 is CASSSSRGYTF. CDR3 DNA: TGTGCCAGCAGCTCCAGTAGAGGCTACACCTTC. This chain joins TRBV7-9 and TRBJ1-2; D unresolved. The V gene lost 4 bases and the J gene lost 8 bases, with 8 bases spanning the gap. CDR1 is SEHNR, CDR2 FQNEAQ, per germline (reference sequence). The CDR3 loop spans 11 amino acids.